A selection of T cell receptor beta chains follows, all from one sample in a study of blood T cell repertoires in COVID-19. Produced via immunoSEQ multiplex PCR; TCRdb's table is partial and in-frame only. The table includes about 200,000 clones, about 84% detected once. Source material: PBMCs or T cells enriched from blood (not recorded which). The receptor source for this set is a middle-aged man with acute COVID-19. Each CDR3 is given without its conserved first and last residue. Expanded clones are given a class, and other clones once, few, many or no size at all.

.,TRBV7-3,TRBJ2-1,ASSLRGGLGGNEQF
.,TRBV11-1,TRBJ2-2,ASSLDDRVGGELF
few,TRBV19,TRBJ1-2,ASSEDSRYGYT
.,TRBV3-1/TRBV3-2,TRBJ1-2,ASSPTNSPNGLA
.,TRBV6-4,TRBJ2-1,ASSEVLLAGYDEQF
.,TRBV5-5,TRBJ1-6,ASSLTGVGNSPLH
.,TRBV14,TRBJ1-6,ASSHMGPGSPLH
.,TRBV28,TRBJ2-7,ASSLQGAPLVEQY
.,TRBV14,TRBJ2-7,ASSHGLAGWVEQY
.,TRBV2,TRBJ2-2,AREREVGGELF
.,TRBV9,TRBJ2-7,ASSVAGQGRYEQY
.,TRBV20-1,TRBJ2-4,SARPGDIQY
.,TRBV5-4,TRBJ1-4,ASSLASVTGNEKLF
.,TRBV7-9,TRBJ2-3,ASRGTTFPDTQY
.,TRBV5-1,TRBJ2-1,ASSLAPTGIDEQF
.,TRBV19,TRBJ1-6,ASSPGQGNTLH
.,TRBV10-3,TRBJ2-5,ATRQGSGTQY
.,TRBV4-3,TRBJ2-5,ASSQDHLTHQETQY
.,TRBV10-3,TRBJ2-1,ANGRGGQPPYNEQF
.,TRBV7-9,TRBJ2-7,ASSSGLSEQY
.,TRBV24-1,TRBJ2-5,ATSDPGQGFETQY
.,TRBV7-9,TRBJ2-1,ASRPTSGSNRDEQF
once,TRBV29-1,TRBJ2-3,SVESSTDTQY
.,TRBV18,TRBJ2-7,ASSDRSEQY
.,TRBV5-1,TRBJ2-3,ASAIGVGRTDTQY
.,TRBV11-2,TRBJ2-4,ASSRTPGLENSNIQY
.,TRBV6-5,TRBJ1-2,ASRTGLGDGYT
.,TRBV30,TRBJ1-6,AWSEINRVNSPLH
.,TRBV9,TRBJ1-2,ASSVGSHRDHYGYT
.,TRBV10-3,TRBJ1-2,AIGLWETGGASGYT
.,TRBV7-9,TRBJ1-1,ASSPRAF
once,TRBV5-1,TRBJ2-1,ASSPEAYNEQF
.,TRBV29-1,TRBJ2-1,SVPPGHNARNEQF
once,TRBV5-1,TRBJ1-4,ASSYGQGATNEKLF
.,TRBV13,TRBJ1-2,ASSLGPGSTYGYT
.,TRBV18,TRBJ2-3,ASSPDRVRGTDTQY
.,TRBV4-2,TRBJ2-1,ASSPTGTKGPGEQF
.,TRBV7-9,TRBJ2-2,ASSGGASVSTGELF
few,TRBV3-1/TRBV3-2,TRBJ2-3,ASSPGLSTDTQY
.,TRBV30,TRBJ1-6,AWSPMRLSPLH
.,TRBV7-2,TRBJ2-7,ASSPSGTSLTSYEQY
once,TRBV29-1,TRBJ2-1,SVDSLAGGNEQF
.,TRBV28,TRBJ1-4,ASRTPTGSVL